This T cell receptor beta chain was documented in a study of T cells expressing NK-cell markers. Turning to the study itself: Cells sorted as CD3+CD56+NKG2C+, CD3+CD56+NKG2C- and CD3+CD56-NKG2C+ T cells supplied the TCR beta repertoires. One of the eight sequenced donors was seronegative, whereas the other seven were HCMV-seropositive.

TCRdb reanalyzed the 5' RACE reads and collapses them to one entry per CDR3 protein, without DNA. This repertoire includes about 460,000 distinct CDR3 sequences. The CDR3 loop spans 13 amino acids. From germline, CDR1 is MNHEY and CDR2 SVGAGI. General study findings and limits: Clones of NKG2C+ T cells that had expanded were of unclear HCMV specificity. CD8+ T cells in roughly six donors included dominant NKG2C+ clonotypes at about 1.0-7.5%.

To note about this clonotype: The antigen is unknown.

Sequencing was performed on blood T cells: a sorted CD56 or NKG2C T cell subset, CD4+ or CD8+ T cells, or bulk PBMC T cells (not recorded which). The sequence came from a woman aged 45-65 years in good health. The chain joins TRBV6-5 to TRBJ2-1; there is no DNA to check the TCRdb D call of TRBD2. The CDR3 sequence is CASSPNGPNEQFF.